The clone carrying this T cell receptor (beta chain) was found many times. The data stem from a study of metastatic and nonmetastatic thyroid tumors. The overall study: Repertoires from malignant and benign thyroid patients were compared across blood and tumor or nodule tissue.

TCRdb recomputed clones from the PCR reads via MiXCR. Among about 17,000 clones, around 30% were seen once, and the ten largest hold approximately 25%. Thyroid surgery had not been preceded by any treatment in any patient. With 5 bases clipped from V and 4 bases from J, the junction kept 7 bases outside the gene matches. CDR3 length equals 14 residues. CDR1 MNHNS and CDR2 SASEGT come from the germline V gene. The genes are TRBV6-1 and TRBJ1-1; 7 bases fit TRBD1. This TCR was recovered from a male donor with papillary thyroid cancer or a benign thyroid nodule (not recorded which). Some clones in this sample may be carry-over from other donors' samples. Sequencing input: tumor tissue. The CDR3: CASSIWTGATEAFF. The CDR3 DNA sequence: TGTGCCAGCAGTATCTGGACAGGCGCCACTGAAGCTTTCTTT.